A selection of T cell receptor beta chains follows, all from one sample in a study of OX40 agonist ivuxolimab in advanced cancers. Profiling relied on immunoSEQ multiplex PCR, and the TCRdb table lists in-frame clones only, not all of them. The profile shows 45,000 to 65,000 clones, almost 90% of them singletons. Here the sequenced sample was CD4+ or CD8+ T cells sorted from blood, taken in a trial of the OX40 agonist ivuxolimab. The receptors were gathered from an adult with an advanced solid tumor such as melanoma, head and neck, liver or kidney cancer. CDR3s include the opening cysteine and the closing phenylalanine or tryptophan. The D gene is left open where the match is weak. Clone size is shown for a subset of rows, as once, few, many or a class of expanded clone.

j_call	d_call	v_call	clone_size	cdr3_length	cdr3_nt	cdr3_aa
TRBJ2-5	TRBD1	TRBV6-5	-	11	TGTGCCAGCAGGGCAGGGGGGACCCAGTACTTC	CASRAGGTQYF
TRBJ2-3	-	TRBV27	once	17	TGTGCCAGCAGACGGAGGGGTCGGGGTGGGGGAATGGATACGCAGTATTTT	CASRRRGRGGGMDTQYF
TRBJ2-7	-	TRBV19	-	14	TGTGCCAGTAGTATGAAGGCAGGTGTCGACGAGCAGTACTTC	CASSMKAGVDEQYF
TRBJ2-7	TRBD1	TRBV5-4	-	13	TGTGCCAGCAAACGGGACAGAGCCTACGAGCAGTACTTC	CASKRDRAYEQYF
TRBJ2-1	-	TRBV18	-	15	TGTGCCAGCTCACCACCGGTTGCGGAATACAATGAGCAGTTCTTC	CASSPPVAEYNEQFF
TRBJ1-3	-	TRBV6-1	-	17	TGTGCCAGCAGTGGGGGTGTAAGACGGACCTCTGGAAACACCATATATTTT	CASSGGVRRTSGNTIYF
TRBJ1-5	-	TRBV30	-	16	TGTGCCTGGAGTCAATCCCCCGGTCAGGGTAAACAGCCCCAGCATTTT	CAWSQSPGQGKQPQHF
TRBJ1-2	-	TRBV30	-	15	TGTGCCTGGAGGCTCGGAGGAATGCATAACTATGGCTACACCTTC	CAWRLGGMHNYGYTF
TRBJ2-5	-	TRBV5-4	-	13	TGTGCCAGCAGCTCTGACATACAAGAGACCCAGTACTTC	CASSSDIQETQYF
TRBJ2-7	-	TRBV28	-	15	TGTGCCAGCAGTTCCCCCGCGAGGGCCGTGCACGAGCAGTACTTC	CASSSPARAVHEQYF
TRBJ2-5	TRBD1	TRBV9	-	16	TGTGCCAGCAGCCTCCGGGACAGCCGTAATCGAGAGACCCAGTACTTC	CASSLRDSRNRETQYF
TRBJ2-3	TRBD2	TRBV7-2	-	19	TGTGCCAGCAGCTTATATCCCCCGGGGGGGACGGGCAGCACAGATACGCAGTATTTT	CASSLYPPGGTGSTDTQYF
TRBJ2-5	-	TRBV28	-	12	TGTGCCAGCAGCCCCTCCCAAGAGACCCAGTACTTC	CASSPSQETQYF
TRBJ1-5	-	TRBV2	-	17	TGTGCCAGCGATCGAAGGCGGGGCGCAGAATCCGATCAGCCCCAGCATTTT	CASDRRRGAESDQPQHF
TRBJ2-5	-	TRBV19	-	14	TGTGCCAGTAGTGCGGGTCCACACTCGGAGACCCAGTACTTC	CASSAGPHSETQYF
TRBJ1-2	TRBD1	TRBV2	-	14	TGTGCCAGCAGAACAGGGGGTGATTATGTTGGCTACACCTTC	CASRTGGDYVGYTF
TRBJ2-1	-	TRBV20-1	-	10	TGCAGTGCTAGAGATAGGGACCAGTTCTTC	CSARDRDQFF
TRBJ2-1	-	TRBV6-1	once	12	TGTGCCAGCAGGAGACTAACAAATGAGCAGTTCTTC	CASRRLTNEQFF
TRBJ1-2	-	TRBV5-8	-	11	TGTGCCAGCAGCTTGACGAGTGGCTACACCTTC	CASSLTSGYTF
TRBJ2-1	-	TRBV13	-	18	TGTGCCAGCAGCTTAGGCCCGGTTTATGGAGATTACAACAATGAGCAGTTCTTC	CASSLGPVYGDYNNEQFF
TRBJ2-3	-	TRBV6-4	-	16	TGTGCCAGCAGTGCCCTCGTACCCCTAGGCACAGATACGCAGTATTTT	CASSALVPLGTDTQYF
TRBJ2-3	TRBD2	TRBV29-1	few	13	TGCAGCGCCCAGGGAGGGATCACAGATACGCAGTATTTT	CSAQGGITDTQYF
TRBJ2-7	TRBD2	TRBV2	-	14	TGTGCCAGCAGTAAGCGGGAGACTTTCCACGAGCAGTACTTC	CASSKRETFHEQYF
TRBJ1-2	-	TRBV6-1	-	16	TGTGCCAGCAGTGAAGTTTTGAGGCCCCGGGAGGGGGGCTACACCTTC	CASSEVLRPREGGYTF
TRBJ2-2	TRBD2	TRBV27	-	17	TGTGCCAGCAGTTTATTCCAAGGACTAGCGGGATCCGGGGAGCTGTTTTTT	CASSLFQGLAGSGELFF
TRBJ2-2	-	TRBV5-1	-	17	TGCGCCAGCAGCTTGGCCTGGCAGGCTCAGGGGACCGGGGAGCTGTTTTTT	CASSLAWQAQGTGELFF
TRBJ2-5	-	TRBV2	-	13	TGTGCCAGTATTCCCCAGGTACAAGAGACCCAGTACTTC	CASIPQVQETQYF
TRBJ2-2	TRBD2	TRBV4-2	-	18	TGTGCCAGCAGCCAAGATCCCCTAGCGGGAGGATACACCGGGGAGCTGTTTTTT	CASSQDPLAGGYTGELFF
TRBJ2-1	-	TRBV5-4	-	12	TGTGCCAGCAGCTTCAGCATGGATGAGCAGTTCTTC	CASSFSMDEQFF
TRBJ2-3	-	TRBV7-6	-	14	TGTGCCAGCAGCTTAGGGACTGGTTCAGATACGCAGTATTTT	CASSLGTGSDTQYF
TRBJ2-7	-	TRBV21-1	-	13	TGTGCCACGAAATTACAACAGGGCTACGAGCAGTACTTC	CATKLQQGYEQYF
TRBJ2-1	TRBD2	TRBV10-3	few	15	TGTGCCATCAGTGAGGGGAGGGCCGCCTACAATGAGCAGTTCTTC	CAISEGRAAYNEQFF
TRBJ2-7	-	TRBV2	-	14	TGTGCCAGCAGTGGGACGAGAGCCAACTACGAGCAGTACTTC	CASSGTRANYEQYF
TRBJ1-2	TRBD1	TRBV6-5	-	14	TGTGCCAGCAGTTACCTGACAGGGGGCGATGGCTACACCTTC	CASSYLTGGDGYTF
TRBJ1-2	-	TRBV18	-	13	TGTGCCAGCTCGGAATATCCTCGGGATGGCTACACCTTC	CASSEYPRDGYTF
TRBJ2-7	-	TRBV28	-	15	TGTGCCAGCAGTTCCCTCGGGGGATCTCCCTACGAGCAGTACTTC	CASSSLGGSPYEQYF
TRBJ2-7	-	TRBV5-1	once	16	TGCGCCAGCAGCTTGGACAGCGCCGGGACTCCCTACGAGCAGTACTTC	CASSLDSAGTPYEQYF
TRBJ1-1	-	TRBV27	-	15	TGTGCCAGCAGTTTGGGGGGCGAGGTGAACACTGAAGCTTTCTTT	CASSLGGEVNTEAFF
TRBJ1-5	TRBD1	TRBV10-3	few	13	TGTGCCATCACGTCCGGACAGGGTGGTTACCAGCATTTT	CAITSGQGGYQHF
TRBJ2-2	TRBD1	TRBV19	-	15	TGTGCCAGTAGGCAGGGGGCCCCCAGCACCGGGGAGCTGTTTTTT	CASRQGAPSTGELFF
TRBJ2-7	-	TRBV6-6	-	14	TGTGCCAGCAGGGCCTTCGATAGCTCCTACGAGCAGTACTTC	CASRAFDSSYEQYF
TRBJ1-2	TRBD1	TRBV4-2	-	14	TGTGCCAGCAGCCAGGGGACAGGGGATTATGGCTACACCTTC	CASSQGTGDYGYTF
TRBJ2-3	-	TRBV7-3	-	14	TGTGCCAGCAGCGGCAAAGGAGGGGATGGTACGCAGTATTTT	CASSGKGGDGTQYF
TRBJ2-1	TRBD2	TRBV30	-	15	TGTGCCTGGAGGGCCCCTAGCGGGACCTACAATGAGCAGTTCTTC	CAWRAPSGTYNEQFF
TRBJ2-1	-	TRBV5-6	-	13	TGTGCCAGCAGCTTGCTTACCAACAATGAGCAGTTCTTC	CASSLLTNNEQFF
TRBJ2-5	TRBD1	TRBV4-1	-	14	TGCGCCAGCAGCAACGACAGGGGGCGGGAGACCCAGTACTTC	CASSNDRGRETQYF
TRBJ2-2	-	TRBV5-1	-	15	TGCGCCAGCAGCATAACAGGGATGGGAACCGGGGAGCTGTTTTTT	CASSITGMGTGELFF
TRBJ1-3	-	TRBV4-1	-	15	TGCGCCAGCAGCCCTGAGGTTCACTCTGGAAACACCATATATTTT	CASSPEVHSGNTIYF
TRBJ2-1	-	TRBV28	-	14	TGTGCCAGCCCACCGGGACTGGCCCAGAATGAGCAGTTCTTC	CASPPGLAQNEQFF
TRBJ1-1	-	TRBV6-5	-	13	TGTGCCAGCAGTTACCAGGGCGGCACTGAAGCTTTCTTT	CASSYQGGTEAFF
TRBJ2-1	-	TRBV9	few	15	TGTGCCAGCAGCGTAGACGGTACCCCCTACAATGAGCAGTTCTTC	CASSVDGTPYNEQFF
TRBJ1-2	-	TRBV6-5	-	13	TGTGCCAGCAGTTTCCAACTGGACACCGCCGCTACCTTC	CASSFQLDTAATF
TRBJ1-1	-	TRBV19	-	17	TGTGCCAGTAGTACTAACAGGGATTCCCCACCCAACACTGAAGCTTTCTTT	CASSTNRDSPPNTEAFF
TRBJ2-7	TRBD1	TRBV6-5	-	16	TGTGCCAGCAGTTACAACTTCCGGGACAGGGCAGTCGAGCAGTACTTC	CASSYNFRDRAVEQYF
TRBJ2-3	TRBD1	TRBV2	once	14	TGTGCCAGCAGTGCCGGACAGGGTACAGATACGCAGTATTTT	CASSAGQGTDTQYF
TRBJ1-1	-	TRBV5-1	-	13	TGCGCCAGCAGCTTGGAAGGGGGTGGTGAAGCTTTCTTT	CASSLEGGGEAFF
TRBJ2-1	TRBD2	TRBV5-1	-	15	TGCGCCAGCAGCCAACAGGGACTAGCGGGTTCTGAGCAGTTCTTC	CASSQQGLAGSEQFF
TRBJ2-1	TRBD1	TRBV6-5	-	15	TGTGCCAGCAGACAACGTCCCACAGGGGTTGGGGAGCAGTTCTTC	CASRQRPTGVGEQFF
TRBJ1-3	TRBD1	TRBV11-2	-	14	TGTGCCAGCAGCGTCAGGGGGCCTGGAAACACCATATATTTT	CASSVRGPGNTIYF